The 30 T cell receptor beta chains below come from one sample, sequenced in a study of cytomegalovirus exposure and HLA in healthy donors (dated by TCRdb to the late 2010s). Libraries were constructed by the immunoSEQ multiplex PCR assay. A mixture of 60 forward primers for TCR Vbeta segments and 13 reverse primers for TCR Jbeta segments was used in the multiplex PCR. Drawn from immuneACCESS, this table holds only the in-frame rearrangements with V and J called that TCRdb kept. Clones are partly lost; checked studies trace under half to an unresolved V gene and leave the rest unexplained. This sample has about 82,000 clones in its table, and under 80% of those were observed once. 13% of the sample is taken by the ten largest. The specimen was PBMCs. The receptors were sampled from a human donor in good health.

This clone has only one observation. The chain combines TRBV19 with TRBJ1-6, with 7 bases identical to TRBD1. Per germline, CDR1 LNHDA and CDR2 SQIVND (reference sequence). With V trimmed by 5 bases and J by 7 bases, 8 bases remained unmatched. The CDR3 is made up of 15 amino acids. CDR3 sequence: CASSPTDRQNSPLHF. The CDR3 nucleotides read TGTGCCAGTAGTCCAACGGACAGGCAAAATTCACCCCTCCACTTT.

In nucleotides, the CDR3 is TGTGCCAGCAGCATACAGGGCACAGATACGCAGTATTTT. It encodes CASSIQGTDTQYF. The chain uses TRBV5-6 and TRBJ2-3; TRBD1 is a possible D gene (5 bases). Trimming left V 4 bases short and J 1 base short, with 7 bases between. The V gene's germline CDR1 is SGHDT and CDR2 YYEEEE. The CDR3 runs 13 residues.

The V call is TRBV4-3, the J call TRBJ2-7; possibly TRBD2 for D (6 bases). V was cut by 6 bases and J by 1 base, with 16 bases left in between. There are 15 residues in the CDR3. Germline V CDR1 and CDR2: LGHNA, YSLEER. CDR3 DNA: TGCGCCAGCAGTTCCTGGGACGGAGGGTCCTACGAGCAGTACTTC. Translation: CASSSWDGGSYEQYF.

The chain combines TRBV7-8 with TRBJ1-5, with D possibly matching TRBD1 (5 bases). The germline CDR1 and CDR2 sequences are SGHVS and FQNEAQ. CDR3 size: 14 residues. V was pared by 0 bases and J by 4 bases, with 7 bases between. The CDR3 region is CASSLAAGNQPQHF. The CDR3 coding sequence is TGTGCCAGCAGCTTAGCTGCAGGGAATCAGCCCCAGCATTTT.

The J gene is TRBJ1-2, the V gene TRBV29-1, with D tentatively TRBD1 (5 bases). Germline V gives CDR1 SQVTM, CDR2 ANQGSEA. The CDR3 length is 14 residues. Trimming stripped 1 base from V and 4 bases from J, with 13 bases between. The CDR3 sequence: CSVEVGPKGYGYTF. In nucleotides, the CDR3 is TGCAGCGTTGAAGTGGGGCCCAAGGGCTATGGCTACACCTTC.

This clone appeared a few times. V gene TRBV6-5 combines with J gene TRBJ2-1; 9 bases line up with TRBD2. The CDR3 sequence is 14 residues long. J gave up 6 bases and V 10 bases, and 10 bases lay outside the gene matches. Germline V gene sequence: CDR1 MNHEY, CDR2 SVGAGI. The CDR3 loop is CATRPSGAGNEQFF. CDR3 coding DNA: TGTGCCACGAGACCTAGCGGGGCGGGCAATGAGCAGTTCTTC.

The chain combines TRBV29-1 with TRBJ2-1; D remains ambiguous. The CDR3 has 10 residues. Germline V CDR1 and CDR2: SQVTM, ANQGSEA. V gave up 6 bases and J gave up 7 bases, with 7 bases separating them. The CDR3: CSVTPNEQFF. Written as DNA, the CDR3 is TGCAGCGTGACACCGAATGAGCAGTTCTTC.

The chain employs TRBV7-8 and TRBJ1-4; D is unresolved. Germline assignment: CDR1 SGHVS and CDR2 FQNEAQ. Trimming took off 2 bases at V and 6 bases at J, with 10 bases between the two ends. The CDR3 extends over 14 amino acids. The CDR3 coding sequence is TGTGCCAGCAGCTTAAGCGGTAGTGATGAAAAACTGTTTTTT. Its protein is CASSLSGSDEKLFF.

The chain joins TRBV29-1 to TRBJ2-7; 7 bases align to TRBD1. The CDR3 has 12 residues. The V segment lost 7 bases and the J segment 2 bases; nucleotides outside the gene matches: 5. Germline V gene sequence: CDR1 SQVTM, CDR2 ANQGSEA. Here the CDR3 reads CSARTGPYEQYF. CDR3 nucleotides: TGCAGCGCCCGGACAGGTCCCTACGAGCAGTACTTC.

CDR3 DNA: TGTGCCAGCAACCGCGGACAGGGCACTGAAGCTTTCTTT. It codes for CASNRGQGTEAFF. The rearrangement links TRBV27 to TRBJ1-1; 8 nucleotides match TRBD1. Germline CDR1 and CDR2: MNHEY and SMNVEV (reference sequence). V was pared by 7 bases and J by 4 bases, with 5 bases of the junction left unmatched. The CDR3 totals 13 residues.

This sequence joins TRBV18 and TRBJ2-2; TRBD1 matches 8 bases. CDR3 length: 17 residues. The germline V gene encodes CDR1 KGHSH and CDR2 LQKENI. V trimming: 6 bases; J trimming: 7 bases; junction bases outside the gene matches: 16. The CDR3 nucleotides are TGTGCCAGCTCGTCATACACAGGGGGAATCTCGAACGGGGAGCTGTTTTTT. It specifies CASSSYTGGISNGELFF.

A remark on this clone: Compared with germline, one end of the junction differs, possibly owing to a read error. The chain combines TRBV6-5 with TRBJ1-2, with D possibly TRBD1 on 5 matching bases. CDR1 and CDR2 (germline): MNHEY, SVGAGI. The CDR3 sequence is 12 residues long. DNA of the CDR3: TGTGCCAGCAGTTACGGGGGGTATGGCTACCCCTTC. Translated, it gives CASSYGGYGYPF.

The V call is TRBV6-1, the J call TRBJ2-5, with 10 nucleotides matching TRBD2. Germline-derived CDR1 and CDR2 are MNHNS and SASEGT. The CDR3 has 15 residues. The ends lost 2 bases at V and 3 bases at J; junction bases unmatched: 3. CDR3 sequence reads: CASSEFLAGEETQYF. The DNA for the CDR3 is TGTGCCAGCAGTGAATTTCTAGCGGGGGAAGAGACCCAGTACTTC.

J is TRBJ1-6 and V is TRBV6-1, with D possibly being TRBD1 (6 bases). CDR3 size: 17 residues. Germline V gives CDR1 MNHNS, CDR2 SASEGT. The V and J ends lost 4 bases and 1 base respectively, with 14 bases between them. DNA of the CDR3: TGTGCCAGCAGTGGACGTTCAGGGGAATCCTATAATTCACCCCTCCACTTT. Translation gives CASSGRSGESYNSPLHF.

The V and J genes are TRBV6-5 and TRBJ2-7; 10 bases fit TRBD1. This CDR3 has 14 amino acids. Germline V gene lookup returns CDR1 MNHEY and CDR2 SVGAGI. The trim removed 2 bases at V and 2 bases at J, leaving 0 bases unmatched. The CDR3, as DNA: TGTGCCAGCAGTTACGACAGGGGGCCCTACGAGCAGTACTTC. Translation: CASSYDRGPYEQYF.

This rearrangement joins TRBV25-1 to TRBJ2-5, with TRBD2 identical over 9 bases. The J call is doubtful: the DNA matches TRBJ2-7 better. Germline lookup yields CDR1 MGHDK and CDR2 SYGVNS. CDR3 length: 15 amino acids. This CDR3 reads CASSQGVAGEYEQYF. The CDR3 bases are TGTGCCAGCAGTCAGGGGGTAGCGGGGGAGTACGAGCAGTACTTC.

This clone was counted between two and nine times. J is TRBJ2-2 and V is TRBV6-1, with D tentatively TRBD1 (7 bases). The CDR3 has 15 residues. Looked up from germline, CDR1 is MNHNS and CDR2 is SASEGT. With 5 bases removed from V and 4 bases from J, the gap between germline ends came to 14 bases. CDR3 nucleotides: TGTGCCAGCAGTAAGGAGGGACAGCCCACCGGGGAGCTGTTTTTT. Amino acid sequence: CASSKEGQPTGELFF.

DNA of the CDR3: TGTGCCAGCAGTCCGGGACAGGGGATTTATGGCTACACCTTC. It is translated as CASSPGQGIYGYTF. The chain carries TRBV5-4 and TRBJ1-2; the match to TRBD1 covers 10 bases. The CDR3 spans 14 residues. The V gene's germline CDR1 is SGHNT and CDR2 YYREEE (reference sequence). The V and J ends lost 5 bases and 5 bases, in that order; junction bases with no gene match: 6.

The genes are TRBV4-2 and TRBJ1-2; TRBD1 matches 9 bases. Trimming took 0 bases from V and 5 from J; bases not matched to a gene: 10. CDR1 is LGHNA and CDR2 is YNFKEQ in the germline V gene. The CDR3 extends over 17 amino acids. CDR3 protein: CASSQDADRGLEYGYTF. The CDR3 DNA reads TGTGCCAGCAGCCAAGATGCTGACAGGGGGTTGGAGTATGGCTACACCTTC.

The gene calls are TRBV2 and TRBJ1-2, with D hard to call. V was clipped by 2 bases and J by 5 bases, with 9 bases between them. This CDR3 spans 13 amino acids. Germline lookup yields CDR1 SNHLY and CDR2 FYNNEI. The CDR3 is CASSERTAYGYTF. The DNA for the CDR3 is TGTGCCAGCAGTGAAAGGACTGCGTATGGCTACACCTTC.

The chain employs TRBV9 and TRBJ1-2; 10 bases line up with TRBD1. CDR3 length: 15 residues. With 3 bases clipped from V and 6 bases from J, the junction kept 8 bases outside the gene matches. Germline CDR1 and CDR2: SGDLS and YYNGEE. The CDR3 region has the DNA TGTGCCAGCAGCGGCGACAGGGGGCGAATGGATGGCTACACCTTC. This translates into CASSGDRGRMDGYTF.

The chain uses TRBV9 and TRBJ1-1; a possible D gene is TRBD1 (5 bases). This CDR3 spans 15 amino acids. Per germline, CDR1 SGDLS and CDR2 YYNGEE. Deletions cut 3 bases from V and 0 bases from J, with 12 bases between. The CDR3, as DNA: TGTGCCAGCAGCGGCCTGACAGTTTTGAACACTGAAGCTTTCTTT. Translation: CASSGLTVLNTEAFF.

This clone was counted only a few times. The chain employs TRBV5-1 and TRBJ1-1; 8 nucleotides line up with TRBD1. Germline loops: CDR1 SGHRS, CDR2 YFSETQ. V was clipped by 4 bases and J by 1 base; unmatched bases: 6. This CDR3 is 15 amino acids long. CDR3 in DNA: TGCGCCAGCAGCCGTGACGACAGGGGGAACACTGAAGCTTTCTTT. Its translation: CASSRDDRGNTEAFF.

The rearrangement joins TRBV5-4 to TRBJ2-1, with 13 nucleotides matching TRBD2. CDR1 is SGHNT and CDR2 is YYREEE in the germline V gene (reference sequence). The V and J ends lost 4 bases and 4 bases, in that order; junction bases with no gene match: 5. The CDR3 is made up of 16 amino acids. CDR3 nucleotide sequence: TGTGCCAGCAGCCCCAAGACTAGCGGGGGGTACAATGAGCAGTTCTTC. Protein product: CASSPKTSGGYNEQFF. The whole variable domain, remainder taken from reference TRBV5-4 and TRBJ2-1, is ETGVTQSPTHLIKTRGQQVTLRCSSQSGHNTVSWYQQALGQGPQFIFQYYREEENGRGNFPPRFSGLQFPNYSSELNVNALELDDSALYLCASSPKTSGGYNEQFFGPGTRLTVL.

This clone was seen more than once but under ten times. The CDR3 DNA reads TGCGCCAGCAGCCCCGGGAAGACCGAGCAGTACTTC. As protein: CASSPGKTEQYF. The chain employs TRBV4-1 and TRBJ2-7; D is possibly TRBD2 (5 bases). The ends were cut back, 4 bases at V and 6 bases at J, with 10 bases in the middle. Germline V CDR1 and CDR2: MGHRA, YSYEKL. The length of the CDR3 is 12 residues.

The chain recombines TRBV2 with TRBJ1-1; unclear D gene. The CDR3 length is 13 residues. The V gene's germline CDR1 is SNHLY and CDR2 FYNNEI. V shed 7 bases and J shed 3 bases, with 12 bases lying between them. The chain's CDR3 is CASTEPGDTEAFF. Here the CDR3 DNA reads TGTGCCAGCACCGAGCCCGGGGACACTGAAGCTTTCTTT.

This rearrangement joins TRBV11-2 to TRBJ1-6, with no clear D. Germline CDR1 is SGHAT and CDR2 is FQNNGV. Trimming took off 3 bases at V and 9 bases at J, with 6 bases between the two ends. The CDR3 runs 12 residues. CDR3 DNA sequence: TGTGCCAGCAGCTTTTCGGGTTCACCCCTCCACTTT. Its translation: CASSFSGSPLHF.

The rearrangement joins TRBV6-5 to TRBJ2-3; tentatively, D is TRBD2 (5 bases). Per the germline V gene, CDR1 is MNHEY and CDR2 is SVGAGI. V lost 6 bases and J 0 bases, leaving 10 bases between the germline ends. This CDR3 contains 14 residues. The CDR3 reads CASSRLTSTDTQYF. CDR3 nucleotide sequence: TGTGCCAGCAGCAGACTAACTAGCACAGATACGCAGTATTTT.

This sequence joins TRBV11-2 and TRBJ1-4, with 7 bases aligning to TRBD1. Germline trimming cut 1 base from V and 8 bases from J; bases unmatched to any gene: 7. The CDR3 totals 15 residues. The germline V gene encodes CDR1 SGHAT and CDR2 FQNNGV. CDR3 residues: CASSLATGAGEKLFF. CDR3 nucleotide sequence: TGTGCCAGCAGCTTAGCTACAGGGGCAGGGGAAAAACTGTTTTTT.

This chain uses TRBV7-9 with TRBJ1-2; a weak D match, TRBD1 (6 bases). V lost 3 bases, J lost 1 base, and 12 bases lay in between. The CDR3 length is 15 residues. The germline gives CDR1 SEHNR, CDR2 FQNEAQ (reference sequence). CDR3 nucleotide sequence: TGTGCCAGCAGCTTTAGGGGCAGGGGTAACTATGGCTACACCTTC. Translating gives CASSFRGRGNYGYTF.